This T cell receptor (beta chain) came from a study of T-cell memory formation after mild COVID-19. Study-level points and caveats: Pre-infection memory showed some responding clones, and this suggested that cross-reactive memory joined. Day 15 to 85 contractors were CD4/CD8 balanced; later expanders leaned CD4+.

TCRdb recomputed calls from the 5' RACE reads with MiXCR, one row per CDR3 protein. The table includes fewer than 90,000 distinct CDR3 sequences, around 13% detected once. V gave up 4 bases and J gave up 4 bases, with 17 bases separating them. The CDR3 consists of 16 residues. Germline CDR1 SNHLY, CDR2 FYNNEI. This clonotype has more than one count but fewer than ten. Its specificity is not known. The chain carries TRBV2 and TRBJ2-1, with no clear D. Sequenced material: PBMCs or a T cell subset sorted from them (not recorded which). The sequence derives from an adult woman who had mild COVID-19 (a few samples of this study predate the infection). Cell type and time point are not known. The CDR3 nucleotides are TGTGCCAGCAGTGGAGTTCAAGGGCAAGGATACAATGAGCAGTTCTTC. Amino acid sequence: CASSGVQGQGYNEQFF.